The rows below give T cell receptor beta chains drawn from one sample of a study of PD-1 blockade in classical Hodgkin lymphoma. The table came from immunoSEQ multiplex PCR; TCRdb's copy has only in-frame clones and leaves some out. The profile covers tens of thousands of clones, with approximately 90% appearing a single time and approximately 2.9% taken by the ten largest. The specimen comprised peripheral blood mononuclear cells (PBMCs), sampled before the fourth cycle of nivolumab. The origin of the receptors is a human donor with classical Hodgkin lymphoma. The CDR3 runs from the conserved cysteine through the conserved F or W. D genes are given only for firm matches. The listing skips clone size in some rows; elsewhere it reads once, few, many or a size class.

clone size | D gene | J gene | V gene | CDR3 protein | CDR3 DNA
. | TRBD2 | TRBJ2-7 | TRBV9 | CASSVGLAGFSNEQYF | TGTGCCAGCAGCGTAGGACTAGCGGGGTTCAGTAACGAGCAGTACTTC
. | TRBD1 | TRBJ1-5 | TRBV7-9 | CASSLGTGNQPQHF | TGTGCCAGCAGCCTCGGGACAGGCAATCAGCCCCAGCATTTT
once | . | TRBJ2-1 | TRBV18 | CASSPAGAHNEQFF | TGTGCCAGCTCACCCGCGGGGGCTCACAATGAGCAGTTCTTC
. | . | TRBJ1-1 | TRBV6-4 | CASSQEQENTEAFF | TGTGCCAGCAGTCAGGAGCAGGAGAACACTGAAGCTTTCTTT
. | TRBD2 | TRBJ2-3 | TRBV28 | CASSTLRTSGGPTDTQYF | TGTGCCAGCAGTACCCTGAGGACTAGCGGGGGGCCCACAGATACGCAGTATTTT
. | TRBD1 | TRBJ2-7 | TRBV18 | CASSLGTGGSSYEQYF | TGTGCCAGCTCGCTAGGGACAGGGGGAAGCTCCTACGAGCAGTACTTC
. | . | TRBJ1-2 | TRBV6-1 | CASSELQTTNYGYTF | TGTGCCAGCAGTGAATTACAGACTACTAACTATGGCTACACCTTC
. | TRBD1 | TRBJ1-1 | TRBV19 | CASSRGRTEAFF | TGTGCCAGTAGCAGGGGGCGGACTGAAGCTTTCTTT
. | . | TRBJ1-2 | TRBV5-6 | CASSLRQTANYGYTF | TGTGCCAGCAGCTTAAGACAGACCGCCAACTATGGCTACACCTTC
. | . | TRBJ1-2 | TRBV6-6 | CASSSIINYGYTF | TGTGCCAGCAGTTCCATAATTAACTATGGCTACACCTTC
. | . | TRBJ2-1 | TRBV10-1 | CASSWTFSYYNEQFF | TGCGCCAGCAGTTGGACATTTTCCTACTACAATGAGCAGTTCTTC
. | TRBD2 | TRBJ2-3 | TRBV4-1 | CASSQVGTSGGAHSF | TGCGCCAGCAGCCAGGTCGGGACTAGCGGGGGGGCCCACTCTTTT
. | . | TRBJ1-1 | TRBV27 | CASSLSPTFQMNTEAFF | TGTGCCAGCAGTTTATCGCCCACTTTTCAGATGAACACTGAAGCTTTCTTT
. | . | TRBJ2-5 | TRBV7-9 | CASMQFQETQYF | TGTGCCAGCATGCAGTTCCAAGAGACCCAGTACTTC
. | . | TRBJ2-5 | TRBV19 | CASSTHRGLETQYF | TGTGCCAGTAGTACCCATCGGGGTTTAGAGACCCAGTACTTC
. | . | TRBJ1-4 | TRBV27 | CASRTPSGEKLFF | TGTGCCAGCAGGACACCGTCGGGTGAAAAACTGTTTTTT
. | . | TRBJ2-7 | TRBV19 | CASSATFSYEQYF | TGTGCCAGTAGCGCGACATTCTCCTACGAGCAGTACTTC